The clone carrying this TCR beta chain showed up many times. Each single cDNA molecule received a unique molecular identifier. One entry per CDR3 protein results from TCRdb running MiXCR on the 5' RACE reads. The sample has roughly 60,000 distinct CDR3 sequences, around 5.6% seen once. This entry belongs to a study of early T cells in non-severe SARS-CoV-2 infection. Trimming at V came to 3 bases and at J to 3 bases, leaving 4 bases not matched to a gene. The CDR3 is made up of 15 amino acids. The germline gives CDR1 MNHEY, CDR2 SMNVEV (reference sequence). The sequence came from an adult who was a healthcare worker with PCR-confirmed SARS-CoV-2 infection or an uninfected control (not recorded which). The sample comprised whole blood. V gene TRBV27 combines with J gene TRBJ2-7; 11 bases are shared with TRBD2. The CDR3 reads CASSFTLAGDYEQYF. CDR3 nucleotides: TGTGCCAGCAGTTTTACACTAGCGGGAGACTACGAGCAGTACTTC.